Below are 15 T cell receptor beta chains sequenced from a single sample in a study of identical twins. TCRdb independently ran MiXCR on the 5' RACE reads; one entry per CDR3 protein. Seen here are more than 1.5 million distinct CDR3 sequences, more than 30% observed once, and the top ten hold 0.27%. What was sequenced was cord blood. These receptors were obtained from a newborn girl in good health.

This clonotype was seen only a few times. The rearrangement uses TRBV7-2 and TRBJ1-2; possible D gene TRBD1, 6 bases. V was trimmed by 1 base and J by 7 bases, leaving 13 bases between them. The germline V gene has CDR1 SGHTA and CDR2 FQGNSA. The CDR3 is 14 residues long. The CDR3 region has the DNA TGTGCCAGCAGCTTAGAAAGTTCGGGGGCTGGCTACACCTTC. The encoded protein is CASSLESSGAGYTF.

There are a few counts of this clonotype. J is TRBJ2-3 and V is TRBV29-1; possibly TRBD1 for D (6 bases). Per germline, CDR1 SQVTM and CDR2 ANQGSEA. The germline V and J ends were trimmed by 4 bases and 0 bases, with 11 bases remaining between them. There are 14 residues in the CDR3. In DNA, the CDR3 is TGCAGCGTTGTGGACAGTTTGAGCACAGATACGCAGTATTTT. This encodes CSVVDSLSTDTQYF.

This clonotype was seen once. This chain connects TRBV3-1 to TRBJ2-3; D is perhaps TRBD2 (5 bases). CDR1 is LGHDT and CDR2 is YNNKEL in the germline V gene (reference sequence). V was shortened by 4 bases and J by 2 bases, with 13 bases between the two germline ends. CDR3 length: 15 amino acids. The CDR3 DNA sequence: TGTGCCAGCAGCCGTCGGGGATGGAACACAGATACGCAGTATTTT. Its translation: CASSRRGWNTDTQYF.

The chain recombines TRBV20-1 with TRBJ2-1; 9 nucleotides line up with TRBD1. Losses at the gene ends were 5 bases for V and 6 bases for J; bases not matched to a gene: 11. CDR3 size: 15 residues. Germline lookup yields CDR1 DFQATT and CDR2 SNEGSKA (reference sequence). CDR3 amino acids: CSARQLGQGPNEQFF. CDR3 bases: TGCAGTGCTCGTCAGTTGGGACAGGGCCCCAATGAGCAGTTCTTC.

This clonotype was detected a few times. The chain couples TRBV9 to TRBJ2-4; maybe TRBD1 (8 bases). Between the trimmed V and J ends, which lost 4 bases and 3 bases, there was a span of 17 bases. Germline V gene data show CDR1 as SGDLS and CDR2 as YYNGEE. This CDR3 region has 16 residues. The CDR3 is CASSLTGGGGKNIQYF. CDR3 in DNA: TGTGCCAGCAGCCTAACAGGGGGAGGGGGCAAAAACATTCAGTACTTC.

The chain carries TRBV5-1 and TRBJ2-5; possible D gene TRBD2, 5 bases. Germline V CDR1 and CDR2: SGHRS, YFSETQ. The CDR3 loop spans 15 amino acids. The V end was cut by 4 bases, the J end by 5 bases, with 18 bases between. The CDR3 region is CASSTRAGDLETQYF. CDR3 DNA: TGCGCCAGCAGCACGAGGGCCGGCGATTTGGAGACCCAGTACTTC.

The J gene is TRBJ2-3, the V gene TRBV12-3 or TRBV12-4, with D perhaps being TRBD1 or TRBD2 (7 bases each). The CDR3 loop spans 14 amino acids. Trimming removed 9 bases from V and 1 base from J, with 14 bases in between. CDR3 residues: CASWGRGRTDTQYF. Written as DNA, the CDR3 is TGTGCCAGTTGGGGGAGGGGGCGCACAGATACGCAGTATTTT.

The V and J genes are TRBV27 and TRBJ2-3, with D maybe TRBD1 (6 bases). Germline V gene data show CDR1 as MNHEY and CDR2 as SMNVEV (reference sequence). CDR3 size: 17 residues. V shed 6 bases and J shed 2 bases, with 21 bases lying between them. The CDR3 here is CASSLIPGQSSTDTQYF. CDR3 in DNA: TGTGCCAGCAGCCTAATACCTGGACAGTCCTCCACAGATACGCAGTATTTT.

This clonotype turned up a few times. The chain is built from TRBV4-1 and TRBJ2-6, with TRBD2 matching 7 bases. Germline lookup yields CDR1 MGHRA and CDR2 YSYEKL. V was clipped by 1 base and J by 0 bases; unmatched bases: 6. CDR3 length equals 18 residues. CDR3 residues: CASSQVPAGLSGANVLTF. Written as DNA, the CDR3 is TGCGCCAGCAGCCAAGTTCCAGCGGGGCTCTCTGGGGCCAACGTCCTGACTTTC.

This clonotype was counted a few times. The chain joins TRBV10-3 to TRBJ2-4, with TRBD2 matching over 9 bases. The end of the DNA is better explained by TRBJ2-7, so the J call may be wrong. This CDR3 region has 16 residues. Germline assignment: CDR1 ENHRY and CDR2 SYGVKD. The CDR3 DNA sequence: TGTGCCATCAGTGAGCCGGGCGGGGGGGTTTTCTACGAGCAGTACTTC. Its translation is CAISEPGGGVFYEQYF.

V is TRBV2 and J is TRBJ1-6; TRBD1 might be the D (5 bases). Germline V CDR1 and CDR2: SNHLY, FYNNEI. The length of the CDR3 is 17 residues. Trimming pared 6 bases from V and 3 bases from J, leaving 18 bases between. CDR3 in amino acids: CASSVRRVRSYNSPLHF. CDR3 DNA sequence: TGTGCCAGCAGCGTACGCAGGGTCAGAAGCTATAATTCACCCCTCCACTTT.

This clonotype was observed a few times. This chain joins TRBV27 and TRBJ2-7; D not resolved. Germline CDR1 and CDR2: MNHEY and SMNVEV (reference sequence). The ends were cut back, 2 bases at V and 5 bases at J, with 13 bases in the middle. CDR3 length: 14 amino acids. CDR3 amino acids: CASSLRAGFDEQYF. The CDR3 bases are TGTGCCAGCAGTTTACGGGCAGGATTCGACGAGCAGTACTTC.

This chain links TRBV4-1 with TRBJ2-5; D remains unclear. Trimming took 4 bases from V and 1 from J, leaving 10 bases between them. From germline, CDR1 is MGHRA and CDR2 YSYEKL. This CDR3 has 14 amino acids. CDR3 loop: CASSPRVVQETQYF. DNA of the CDR3: TGCGCCAGCAGCCCCCGGGTAGTCCAAGAGACCCAGTACTTC.

This clonotype was observed a handful of times. This chain connects TRBV20-1 to TRBJ2-1; 9 bases align to TRBD2. The CDR3 covers 15 residues. V was pared by 3 bases and J by 2 bases, with 5 bases of the junction left unmatched. In germline, CDR1 is DFQATT, CDR2 SNEGSKA (reference sequence). The DNA for the CDR3 is TGCAGTGCTAGGGCCGCTAGCGGGGCCTACAATGAGCAGTTCTTC. It translates to CSARAASGAYNEQFF.

This clonotype was detected only a few times. This chain joins TRBV24-1 and TRBJ2-1; D call uncertain. The germline V gene encodes CDR1 KGHDR and CDR2 SFDVKD. The CDR3 consists of 16 residues. With 2 bases removed from V and 0 bases from J, the gap between germline ends came to 10 bases. CDR3 region: CATSDWRRSSYNEQFF. DNA of the CDR3: TGTGCCACCAGTGATTGGCGCCGAAGCTCCTACAATGAGCAGTTCTTC.